This T cell receptor beta chain was observed in a study of cytomegalovirus exposure and HLA in healthy donors. Study-wide findings and caveats: Reports indicate that TCR beta sequences accurately predicted the HLA-A and HLA-B alleles of most subjects.

This clone was detected only a few times. Its matching antigen is unknown. Germline V gene lookup returns CDR1 SGHTA and CDR2 FQGNSA. Trimming took off 4 bases at V and 11 bases at J, with 17 bases between the two ends. This CDR3 spans 13 amino acids. The PCR had 60 Vbeta and 13 Jbeta primers. TCRdb keeps only in-frame clones here, not all; method: immunoSEQ multiplex PCR. The table shows about 100,000 clones, with more than 75% occurring only once. The sequencing input was PBMCs. The chain recombines TRBV7-2 with TRBJ1-1; D possibly corresponds to TRBD1 (6 bases). The sequence was collected from a woman aged 50 to 60 in good health and CMV-seropositive. The CDR3 region is CASSYQGTHLAFF. The CDR3 coding sequence is TGTGCCAGCAGCTACCAGGGGACGCATTTGGCTTTCTTT.